This TCR beta chain is from a study of blood T cell repertoires in COVID-19. Sequenced by immunoSEQ multiplex PCR; TCRdb stores in-frame clones only, minus some. The table includes over 250,000 clones, around 90% detected once. Trimming took 6 bases from V and 5 from J, leaving 21 bases between them. The CDR3 has 16 amino acids. CDR1 SGHRS and CDR2 YFSETQ come from the germline V gene. Sequences were obtained from peripheral blood. The TCR comes from a man in his fifties or sixties with acute or convalescent COVID-19. V usage is TRBV5-1 and J usage is TRBJ2-1, with a weak D call TRBD2 (6 bases). The CDR3 sequence: CASNPADTSINNEQFF. As DNA, the CDR3 is TGCGCCAGCAACCCCGCTGATACTAGCATAAACAATGAGCAGTTCTTC.